This TCR beta chain was sequenced in a study of blood T cell repertoires in COVID-19. At the level of the study: COVID-19 samples, acute and convalescent, were from the United States, Italy and Spain.

TCRdb's copy holds only in-frame clones and misses some; the assay was immunoSEQ multiplex PCR. This sample has approximately 110,000 clones; approximately 91% occur once, and the top ten carry 8.4%. This CDR3 comprises 13 residues. V trimming: 6 bases; J trimming: 2 bases; junction bases outside the gene matches: 3. Germline assignment: CDR1 KGHSH and CDR2 LQKENI. The sample taken for sequencing was peripheral blood. This TCR came from a woman between 65 and 79 years old who had recovered from COVID-19. The chain couples TRBV18 to TRBJ1-1; TRBD1 agrees at 7 bases. The CDR3 here is CASSYRGNTEAFF. The CDR3 coding sequence is TGTGCCAGCTCCTACAGGGGCAACACTGAAGCTTTCTTT.